This is a list of T cell receptor beta chains from one sample in a study of neurological immune-mediated disorders. TCRdb re-analysed the 5' RACE reads in MiXCR, keeping a single row per CDR3 protein. The sample shows approximately 130,000 distinct CDR3 sequences, more than 2.5% of them seen only once. The sequenced material came from PBMCs. The receptor set was obtained from a young woman with multiple sclerosis. CDR3s include the opening cysteine and the closing phenylalanine or tryptophan. A D gene is named only where the DNA matches it firmly. Only some rows state a clone size, as once, few, many or a class for expanded clones.

d_call,j_call,v_call,clone_size,cdr3_aa,cdr3_nt
TRBD1,TRBJ2-5,TRBV6-2/TRBV6-3,many,CASSTGAPAETQYF,TGTGCCAGCAGCACAGGGGCCCCGGCGGAGACCCAGTACTTC
.,TRBJ2-2,TRBV20-1,many,CSARPGVSTGELFF,TGCAGTGCTAGGCCGGGTGTGAGCACCGGGGAGCTGTTTTTT
.,TRBJ1-2,TRBV7-9,many,CASSPTVYGYTF,TGTGCCAGCAGCCCGACAGTCTATGGCTACACCTTC
.,TRBJ2-7,TRBV29-1,many,CSVAGSYEQYF,TGCAGCGTTGCGGGATCCTACGAGCAGTACTTC
.,TRBJ2-7,TRBV27,.,CASSLVLLSEQYF,TGTGCCAGCAGTCTTGTACTGCTCTCCGAGCAGTACTTC
.,TRBJ1-1,TRBV12-3/TRBV12-4,many,CASTPGGGYTEAFF,TGTGCCAGCACCCCGGGGGGGGGGTACACTGAAGCTTTCTTT
TRBD1,TRBJ2-7,TRBV2,many,CASSVNSGTGGNEQYF,TGTGCCAGCAGCGTTAACTCCGGGACAGGGGGCAACGAGCAGTACTTC
.,TRBJ2-1,TRBV5-5,many,CASSLGQPSSYNEQFF,TGTGCCAGCAGCTTGGGTCAACCGAGCTCCTACAATGAGCAGTTCTTC
TRBD1,TRBJ2-1,TRBV12-3/TRBV12-4,many,CASSSRDRGYNEQFF,TGTGCCAGCAGTTCCCGGGACAGGGGTTACAATGAGCAGTTCTTC
.,TRBJ1-4,TRBV7-9,many,CASSRDTTNEKLFF,TGTGCCAGCAGCCGGGACACCACTAATGAGAAACTGTTTTTT
.,TRBJ2-1,TRBV2,many,CASSPSLQPSYNEQFF,TGTGCCAGCAGTCCCTCCTTACAGCCCTCCTACAATGAGCAGTTCTTC
.,TRBJ2-5,TRBV4-1,many,CASSQEARSQETQYF,TGCGCCAGCAGCCAAGAGGCCCGGTCGCAAGAGACCCAGTACTTC
.,TRBJ2-7,TRBV7-2,many,CASSLGAGSSYEQYF,TGTGCCAGCAGCTTAGGGGCAGGGAGCTCCTACGAGCAGTACTTC
.,TRBJ1-2,TRBV6-5,many,CASSYAGGSYGYTF,TGTGCCAGCAGTTACGCAGGAGGGTCCTATGGCTACACCTTC
.,TRBJ1-4,TRBV9,.,CASSAAGEANEKLFF,TGTGCCAGCAGCGCAGCAGGCGAGGCTAATGAAAAACTGTTTTTT
.,TRBJ2-1,TRBV4-3,many,CASSQARGNEQFF,TGCGCCAGCAGCCAGGCCCGTGGCAATGAGCAGTTCTTC
.,TRBJ2-4,TRBV20-1,few,CSARRSGILAKNIQYF,TGCAGTGCTAGACGGTCGGGGATACTAGCCAAAAACATTCAGTACTTC
.,TRBJ2-3,TRBV20-1,many,CSAGRTDTQYF,TGCAGTGCTGGGCGCACAGATACGCAGTATTTT
.,TRBJ2-1,TRBV5-1,many,CASSLAVGSYNEQFF,TGCGCCAGCAGCTTGGCCGTTGGCTCGTACAATGAGCAGTTCTTC
.,TRBJ2-1,TRBV20-1,many,CSVGRGLRNEQFF,TGCAGTGTTGGGCGGGGCTTGAGAAATGAGCAGTTCTTC
TRBD1,TRBJ2-2,TRBV19,many,CASSTRDRGYTGELFF,TGTGCCAGTAGTACCCGGGACAGGGGATACACCGGGGAGCTGTTTTTT
.,TRBJ2-3,TRBV5-5,many,CASSLPKTSSTDTQYF,TGTGCCAGCAGCTTGCCGAAGACTTCTAGCACAGATACGCAGTATTTT
TRBD1,TRBJ2-1,TRBV5-1,many,CASSIQGAFPSNEQFF,TGCGCCAGCAGCATACAGGGGGCGTTTCCCAGCAATGAGCAGTTCTTC
.,TRBJ2-6,TRBV5-1,many,CASSRPGGANVLTF,TGCGCCAGCAGCCGTCCCGGGGGGGCCAACGTCCTGACTTTC